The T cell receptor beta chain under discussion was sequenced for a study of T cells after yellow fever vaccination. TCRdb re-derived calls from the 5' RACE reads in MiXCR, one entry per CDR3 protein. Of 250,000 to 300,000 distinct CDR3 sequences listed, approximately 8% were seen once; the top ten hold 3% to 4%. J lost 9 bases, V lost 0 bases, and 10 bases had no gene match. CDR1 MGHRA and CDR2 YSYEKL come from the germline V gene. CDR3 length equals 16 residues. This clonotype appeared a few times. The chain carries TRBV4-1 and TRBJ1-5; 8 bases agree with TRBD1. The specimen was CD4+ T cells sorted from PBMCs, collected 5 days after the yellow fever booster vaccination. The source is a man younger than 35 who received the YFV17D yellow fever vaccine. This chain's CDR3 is CASSQEMTGVHRPQHF. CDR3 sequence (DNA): TGCGCCAGCAGCCAAGAGATGACAGGGGTTCATCGGCCCCAGCATTTT.